Below, 27 T cell receptor beta chains from the same sample are listed, as sequenced in a study of T cell responses to AZD1222 COVID-19 vaccine. Profiled with immunoSEQ multiplex PCR; TCRdb holds only in-frame clones, not every one. The sample has around 140,000 clones; approximately 92% are singletons. Source: peripheral blood, taken on day 0 of AZD1222 vaccination. The receptors stem from an adult in good health.

CDR3 nucleotides: TGTGCCAGCTCTCCCTGGGGGGCCGAATTGAACTCTGGAAACACCATATATTTT. Translating it yields CASSPWGAELNSGNTIYF. This chain connects TRBV18 to TRBJ1-3; maybe TRBD1 (6 bases). The CDR3 extends over 18 amino acids. Trimming took off 6 bases at V and 0 bases at J, with 21 bases between the two ends. Germline CDR1 KGHSH, CDR2 LQKENI. The whole variable domain, remainder taken from reference TRBV18 and TRBJ1-3, is NAGVMQNPRHLVRRRGQEARLRCSPMKGHSHVYWYRQLPEEGLKFMVYLQKENIIDESGMPKERFSAEFPKEGPSILRIQQVVRGDSAAYFCASSPWGAELNSGNTIYFGEGSWLTVV.

The chain has TRBV12-3 or TRBV12-4 and TRBJ1-2; D might be TRBD1 (5 bases). The CDR3 has 12 amino acids. The V and J ends lost 4 bases and 4 bases respectively, with 7 bases between them. The DNA for the CDR3 is TGTGCCAGCAGTTCAGGGTTCTATGGCTACACCTTC. Its protein is CASSSGFYGYTF.

This clone came up once. The chain recombines TRBV5-4 with TRBJ2-5; the D gene is possibly TRBD1 (6 bases). V lost 2 bases and J 5 bases, leaving 10 bases between the germline ends. CDR3 length: 13 amino acids. Germline-derived CDR1 and CDR2 are SGHNT and YYREEE (reference sequence). The CDR3 DNA follows: TGTGCCAGCAGCTTCCCAGGGGCGGAGACCCAGTACTTC. It yields the protein CASSFPGAETQYF.

V usage is TRBV7-2 and J usage is TRBJ1-1, with D perhaps TRBD1 (6 bases). The germline V gene has CDR1 SGHTA and CDR2 FQGNSA. This CDR3 contains 17 residues. The V end lost 8 bases, the J end lost 3 bases, and 25 bases lay between the germline ends. CDR3 protein: CASRSTLGGAGDTEAFF. CDR3 bases: TGTGCCAGCCGATCCACTCTGGGGGGCGCGGGGGACACTGAAGCTTTCTTT.

The chain combines TRBV7-9 with TRBJ1-4; a weak D match, TRBD1 (6 bases). Germline V gene data show CDR1 as SEHNR and CDR2 as FQNEAQ (reference sequence). V gave up 5 bases and J gave up 3 bases, with 19 bases separating them. The CDR3 length is 17 residues. CDR3 in amino acids: CASSEHDGGGPNEKLFF. The CDR3 nucleotides read TGTGCCAGCAGCGAGCACGACGGAGGGGGGCCTAATGAAAAACTGTTTTTT.

The chain couples TRBV27 to TRBJ2-6, with D perhaps assigned TRBD1 or TRBD2 (5 bases each). Germline values: CDR1 MNHEY, CDR2 SMNVEV (reference sequence). With 2 bases removed from V and 5 bases from J, the gap between germline ends came to 10 bases. This CDR3 comprises 15 residues. The CDR3 spells CASSLVGGWANVLTF. CDR3 DNA: TGTGCCAGCAGTTTAGTTGGGGGTTGGGCCAACGTCCTGACTTTC.

The chain links TRBV19 to TRBJ1-1; D remains unclear. Trimming removed 5 bases at V and 7 bases at J, with 11 bases between. The CDR3 has 12 residues. Per the germline V gene, CDR1 is LNHDA and CDR2 is SQIVND (reference sequence). The CDR3 sequence is CASSLTSGEAFF. CDR3 nucleotides: TGTGCCAGTAGTCTTACAAGCGGTGAAGCTTTCTTT.

The chain combines TRBV30 with TRBJ2-7; 14 nucleotides match TRBD2. Trimming took 6 bases from V and 3 from J; bases not matched to a gene: 10. Germline lookup yields CDR1 GTSNPN and CDR2 SVGIG (reference sequence). The CDR3 length is 16 residues. The CDR3: CACQRRLAGGIYEQYF. As DNA, the CDR3 is TGTGCCTGCCAAAGGCGACTAGCGGGGGGGATCTACGAGCAGTACTTC.

The rearrangement links TRBV16 to TRBJ2-1, with 7 bases lining up with TRBD2. The CDR3 contains 16 residues. The germline V gene encodes CDR1 KGHSY and CDR2 FQNENV. With V trimmed by 0 bases and J by 4 bases, 6 bases remained unmatched. DNA of the CDR3: TGTGCCAGCAGCCAATCGAGAACTAGCGTATACAATGAGCAGTTCTTC. Translated: CASSQSRTSVYNEQFF.

This clone has just a few counts. This chain joins TRBV29-1 and TRBJ1-5, with D unresolved. Germline CDR1 SQVTM, CDR2 ANQGSEA. The CDR3 runs 10 residues. CDR3 protein: CSVGNQPQHF. The DNA of the CDR3 is TGCAGTGTAGGGAATCAGCCCCAGCATTTT.

The chain combines TRBV7-6 with TRBJ1-1; 7 bases fit TRBD1. V lost 4 bases, J lost 3 bases, and 11 bases stayed unmatched. Germline V gene lookup returns CDR1 SGHVS and CDR2 FNYEAQ. This CDR3 contains 16 residues. The CDR3: CASSSMTGPSYTEAFF. The CDR3 DNA follows: TGTGCCAGCAGCTCGATGACAGGGCCATCGTACACTGAAGCTTTCTTT.

The V and J genes are TRBV4-1 and TRBJ2-1, with 10 bases aligning to TRBD2. The CDR3 totals 17 residues. The V gene's germline CDR1 is MGHRA and CDR2 YSYEKL. The ends lost 0 bases at V and 7 bases at J; junction bases unmatched: 9. DNA for the CDR3: TGCGCCAGCAGCCAAGAGAGAAGCGGGGGGGCCGGAAATGAGCAGTTCTTC. It specifies CASSQERSGGAGNEQFF.

The chain employs TRBV7-8 and TRBJ1-2; TRBD1 agrees at 8 bases. Unmatched junction bases numbered 7, after V lost 5 bases and J lost 8 bases. CDR1 and CDR2 (germline): SGHVS, FQNEAQ. CDR3 size: 13 residues. The CDR3 DNA follows: TGTGCCAGCAGCCTAAGGACAGGGCACGGCTACACCTTC. Amino acids: CASSLRTGHGYTF.

The gene calls are TRBV7-2 and TRBJ2-5; D uncertain. CDR1 SGHTA and CDR2 FQGNSA come from the germline V gene. The CDR3 totals 12 residues. The ends were cut back, 5 bases at V and 0 bases at J, with 4 bases in the middle. The CDR3 bases are TGTGCCAGCAGCCGGTACCAAGAGACCCAGTACTTC. Protein product: CASSRYQETQYF.

The chain recombines TRBV28 with TRBJ2-5; weak D call: TRBD1 (7 bases). Trimming shortened V by 4 bases and J by 7 bases, and 13 bases separated the two germline ends. The CDR3 is 13 residues long. Germline lookup yields CDR1 MDHEN and CDR2 SYDVKM. CDR3 coding DNA: TGTGCCAGCAGTTCGCGGGACAGTGGGACCCAGTACTTC. Amino acid sequence: CASSSRDSGTQYF.

This clone was seen just once. The chain carries TRBV27 and TRBJ1-1; 7 nucleotides line up with TRBD1. Germline lookup yields CDR1 MNHEY and CDR2 SMNVEV (reference sequence). The CDR3 spans 12 residues. The J segment lost 4 bases and the V segment lost 7 bases, leaving 3 bases of the junction unmatched. CDR3 loop: CASTAGGTEAFF. The CDR3 nucleotides read TGTGCCAGCACGGCAGGGGGCACTGAAGCTTTCTTT.

To note about this clone: At one end the junction does not follow the germline gene, possibly because of a read error. This chain links TRBV2 with TRBJ2-1; D remains ambiguous. The germline CDR1 and CDR2 sequences are SNHLY and FYNNEI. The CDR3 sequence is 13 residues long. CDR3: CASRDRKYNEQFF. As DNA, the CDR3 is TGTGCCAGCCGTGATAGAAAGTACAATGAGCAGTTCTTC.

The gene calls are TRBV7-9 and TRBJ2-5; D unclear. Germline V CDR1 and CDR2: SEHNR, FQNEAQ (reference sequence). The CDR3 loop spans 14 amino acids. V lost 1 base and J 2 bases, leaving 8 bases between the germline ends. The CDR3 nucleotides are TGTGCCAGCAGCTTAGTTGGGCCTCAAGAGACCCAGTACTTC. It yields the protein CASSLVGPQETQYF.

The gene calls are TRBV9 and TRBJ1-6, with TRBD1 matching over 8 bases. CDR3 size: 14 residues. Germline trimming cut 3 bases from V and 10 bases from J; bases unmatched to any gene: 6. Germline V CDR1 and CDR2: SGDLS, YYNGEE. CDR3 amino acids: CASSGGQGFSPLHF. For the CDR3, the DNA is TGTGCCAGCAGCGGAGGACAGGGCTTCTCACCCCTCCACTTT.

CDR3 nucleotide sequence: TGTGCCAGCAGCTTTGGGGGGTCGGGCGACGAAAAACTGTTTTTT. As protein: CASSFGGSGDEKLFF. The gene calls are TRBV5-4 and TRBJ1-4; tentatively, D is TRBD1 (5 bases). Germline V CDR1 and CDR2: SGHNT, YYREEE (reference sequence). The CDR3 is 15 amino acids. V shed 2 bases and J shed 8 bases, with 16 bases lying between them.

The chain has TRBV7-8 and TRBJ1-1, with unresolved D. The CDR3 runs 14 residues. Looked up from germline, CDR1 is SGHVS and CDR2 is FQNEAQ. Deletions cut 5 bases from V and 1 base from J, with 11 bases between. The CDR3 loop reads CASSPGWGNTEAFF. CDR3 DNA sequence: TGTGCCAGCAGCCCGGGGTGGGGGAACACTGAAGCTTTCTTT. Based on the CDR3 plus reference TRBV7-8 and TRBJ1-1, the full variable domain is GAGVSQSPRYKVAKRGQDVALRCDPISGHVSLFWYQQALGQGPEFLTYFQNEAQLDKSGLPSDRFFAERPEGSVSTLKIQRTQQEDSAVYLCASSPGWGNTEAFFGQGTRLTVV.

The chain links TRBV5-1 to TRBJ1-3; 9 bases align to TRBD1. This CDR3 contains 15 residues. Germline V CDR1 and CDR2: SGHRS, YFSETQ. The J segment lost 2 bases and the V segment lost 4 bases, leaving 4 bases of the junction unmatched. CDR3 residues: CASSPRTGAGNTIYF. The CDR3 nucleotides are TGCGCCAGCAGCCCAAGGACAGGGGCTGGAAACACCATATATTTT.

This sequence joins TRBV7-2 and TRBJ2-5; D remains ambiguous. The CDR3 contains 13 residues. From germline, CDR1 is SGHTA and CDR2 FQGNSA. The V end was cut by 1 base, the J end by 2 bases, with 5 bases between. CDR3: CASSLVLQETQYF. The DNA of the CDR3 is TGTGCCAGCAGCTTAGTTTTACAAGAGACCCAGTACTTC.

This clone has just one count. The V and J genes are TRBV4-1 and TRBJ1-4; D is unclear. The V gene lost 5 bases and the J gene lost 3 bases, with 10 bases spanning the gap. The CDR3 totals 14 residues. Germline values: CDR1 MGHRA, CDR2 YSYEKL. The CDR3, as DNA: TGCGCCAGCAGCTACGAGCGGGCTAATGAAAAACTGTTTTTT. As protein: CASSYERANEKLFF.

The chain couples TRBV24-1 to TRBJ2-1; no definite D call. The CDR3 consists of 12 residues. The germline V gene encodes CDR1 KGHDR and CDR2 SFDVKD. The germline V and J ends were trimmed by 6 bases and 8 bases, with 10 bases remaining between them. The CDR3 region is CATSRYRDEQFF. The CDR3 DNA reads TGTGCCACCAGTCGGTATAGGGATGAGCAGTTCTTC.

The chain links TRBV7-9 to TRBJ1-1; D possibly corresponds to TRBD1 (5 bases). Germline values: CDR1 SEHNR, CDR2 FQNEAQ (reference sequence). CDR3 length: 12 residues. V was pared by 6 bases and J by 1 base, with 6 bases between. CDR3 region: CASSQGNTEAFF. Here the CDR3 DNA reads TGTGCCAGCAGTCAGGGGAACACTGAAGCTTTCTTT. The entire variable domain, with the rest obtained from reference TRBV7-9 and TRBJ1-1, is as follows: DTGVSQNPRHKITKRGQNVTFRCDPISEHNRLYWYRQTLGQGPEFLTYFQNEAQLEKSRLLSDRFSAERPKGSFSTLEIQRTEQGDSAMYLCASSQGNTEAFFGQGTRLTVV.

This chain links TRBV7-9 with TRBJ2-1, with D uncertain. Germline loops: CDR1 SEHNR, CDR2 FQNEAQ (reference sequence). V gave up 11 bases and J gave up 8 bases, with 16 bases separating them. This CDR3 region has 12 residues. The CDR3 loop reads CAGKSLDDEQFF. CDR3 in DNA: TGTGCCGGTAAGTCCCTAGACGATGAGCAGTTCTTC.